Given below is one TCR beta chain in context. The antigen it binds to is not known. Base qualities were left out, and no much larger clone turns up one base away. The sample carries other DNA sequences with the same CDR3. In light of the paper, this sample's time point label describes: 20 to 30 months on ibrutinib. For TCR beta library preparation, around 2.1 micrograms of genomic DNA were extracted from the cryopreserved PBMCs. High-throughput TCR beta sequencing was performed on longitudinal blood samples from CLL patients receiving ibrutinib monotherapy. Patients were enrolled in a phase 2 open-label single-center ibrutinib monotherapy trial. The goal of deep resolution MiSeq sequencing was a depth between 1 in 1 million and 1 in 200,000 T cells, and coverage averaged 10x per clonotype. The immunoSEQ hsTCRB Kit was used to generate the TCR beta libraries. The source study handled its data this way. The data were analyzed with ImmunoSEQ Analyzer and ImmunoSEQ Data Assistant, and V, D and J gene assignments followed IMGT definitions. Clonality, which ranges from 0 to 1, was calculated by subtracting the normalized Shannon entropy of productive rearrangement frequencies from one. Public clonotype analysis was restricted to overrepresented clonotypes comprising at least 0.05% of each patient's repertoire. Roughly 13 age-matched healthy donor repertoires from immuneACCESS served as clonality controls. The table comes from immuneACCESS by way of TCRdb, which keeps in-frame sequences with V and J called. Part of the clones is missing from these tables; in studies checked, under half for an unresolved V gene and the rest for unknown reasons. That table gives V, J and clone size, and the DNA gave D and trimming. This sample comprises approximately 210,000 clones, over 60% of them detected only once. Around an eighth of the sample rests with the top ten.

For CDR1 and CDR2, the germline V gene lists SGHAT and FQNNGV. The CDR3 numbers 13 residues from cysteine through phenylalanine. CDR3 DNA is the only sequence kept; it has 39 bases, read in frame from the first base. V is shortened by 0 bases, J by 6 bases, and the region joining them spans 6 bases. This specimen comes from a study of cytotoxic CD8 clonotypes in ibrutinib-treated CLL (TCRdb year 2021). Study-wide context: The cohort had eleven to twelve relapsed/refractory and 15 treatment-naive patients; some 17 were IGHV unmutated. Partial responses were observed in about 25 patients and complete responses in 2; after a median follow-up of 68 months, remission was maintained in about 15 patients and progression was observed in 12. Response samples were obtained after a median of around 11 months of treatment, with a range of roughly 6 to 36 months. Samples averaged roughly 280,000 productive templates and 94,082 productive rearrangements. Of the 85 to 95 participants in the trial, about two dozen had longitudinal samples available. Cryopreserved peripheral blood mononuclear cells were collected before treatment, at response, and at either disease progression or sustained remission. Every remission and progressive disease sample was obtained while ibrutinib was still being received by the patients. Summary of the overall study and its limitations: An increase in clonality was observed at ibrutinib response, with clonality remaining stable during sustained remission and falling back toward baseline at progression. Public clonotypes were rare and either shrank or stayed stable during treatment, and the rise in clonality at ibrutinib response reflected expansion of private clonotypes. Sampling times were not matched between sustained-remission and progressing patients, and lymph node repertoires were not studied. Baseline clonality exceeded that of age-matched healthy donors and correlated strongly with circulating CD8+ T-cell counts.

Recombination connected TRBV11-2 to TRBJ1-5, with the D gene uncertain. This TCR derives from a human donor with chronic lymphocytic leukemia. The sequencing here drew on PBMCs, taken after 24 months of ibrutinib treatment. The DNA is TGTGCCAGCAGCTTAGATCATGGTCAGCCCCAGCATTTT. Its protein reads: CASSLDHGQPQHF.